The 21 T cell receptor beta chains reported below all come from one sample, sequenced in a study of T-cell memory formation after mild COVID-19 (dated by TCRdb to about 2021). Libraries were constructed by 5' RACE. Instrument used: Illumina NovaSeq 6000. TCRdb passed the public sequencing reads through fastp at Q25 and MiXCR, retaining productive beta sequences. Identical CDR3 protein sequences are pooled into one entry, listed with their most common genes and DNA. For this sample the table gives about 500,000 distinct CDR3 sequences, of which about a fifth were detected only once. Clones ranked in the top ten supply around 13% of the sample. Sequenced material: PBMCs or a T cell subset sorted from them (not recorded which). The receptors were gathered from an adult woman who had mild COVID-19 (a few samples of this study predate the infection). The sample titles of this study are shuffled in the database, so cell type and time point are left out; the donor was told from shared clones.

This clonotype was observed a few times. This chain connects TRBV6-2 or TRBV6-3 to TRBJ1-1; the D gene is possibly TRBD1 (5 bases). The germline V gene has CDR1 MNHEY and CDR2 SVGEGT. V was shortened by 6 bases and J by 0 bases, with 14 bases between the two germline ends. CDR3 length: 15 residues. The CDR3 loop is CASRPTGRMNTEAFF. The CDR3 DNA is TGTGCCAGCAGACCCACGGGGCGAATGAACACTGAAGCTTTCTTT.

This chain joins TRBV24-1 and TRBJ2-1, with TRBD2 identical over 11 bases. The V segment lost 5 bases and the J segment 4 bases; nucleotides outside the gene matches: 6. Germline assignment: CDR1 KGHDR and CDR2 SFDVKD. The CDR3 covers 16 residues. The CDR3 reads CATSGPTSGDYNEQFF. The DNA of the CDR3 is TGTGCCACCAGTGGTCCGACTAGCGGGGATTACAATGAGCAGTTCTTC.

The table lists this clonotype with a few counts. V is TRBV12-3 or TRBV12-4 and J is TRBJ2-3; D gene unclear. CDR3 size: 14 residues. The V gene lost 6 bases and the J gene lost 0 bases, with 10 bases spanning the gap. CDR3 nucleotide sequence: TGTGCCAGCAGAGCGACGGCTAGCACAGATACGCAGTATTTT. Residues: CASRATASTDTQYF.

The chain carries TRBV4-2 and TRBJ1-2; weak D call: TRBD1 (5 bases). This CDR3 spans 14 amino acids. Trimming took 1 base from V and 7 from J, leaving 13 bases between them. CDR1 LGHNA and CDR2 YNFKEQ come from the germline V gene. CDR3 bases: TGTGCCAGCAGCCAAGCAGGGTCTCTGGGTGGCTACACCTTC. Its translation: CASSQAGSLGGYTF.

The chain's CDR3 is CASSVPFSDRSTGELFF. In DNA, the CDR3 is TGTGCCAGCAGTGTCCCTTTTAGCGACAGGTCAACCGGGGAGCTGTTTTTT. This chain uses TRBV12-3 or TRBV12-4 with TRBJ2-2; weak D call: TRBD1 (6 bases). V gave up 5 bases and J gave up 5 bases, with 21 bases separating them. This CDR3 contains 17 residues.

This clonotype was counted a single time. This chain connects TRBV12-3 or TRBV12-4 to TRBJ1-1; D remains unclear. The CDR3 is 13 amino acids. Trimming took 6 bases from V and 4 from J, leaving 12 bases between them. The CDR3 here is CASSNGVVTEAFF. The CDR3 region has the DNA TGTGCCAGCAGCAATGGAGTTGTCACTGAAGCTTTCTTT.

The CDR3 is CASSPTSGRAETQYF. In DNA, the CDR3 is TGTGCCAGCAGCCCCACTAGCGGGAGGGCCGAGACCCAGTACTTC. The gene calls are TRBV12-3 or TRBV12-4 and TRBJ2-5; 13 nucleotides line up with TRBD2. After removal of 6 bases from V and 5 bases from J, the junction contained 6 bases not matched to a gene. This CDR3 contains 15 residues.

The table lists this clonotype with a few counts. V and J are TRBV11-2 and TRBJ2-7; D not resolved. The CDR3 contains 15 residues. Germline V lookup: CDR1 SGHAT, CDR2 FQNNGV. The V gene lost 4 bases and the J gene lost 3 bases, with 16 bases spanning the gap. CDR3 bases: TGTGCCAGCAGCTCGTATAGACAAAAGGGCTACGAGCAGTACTTC. It is translated as CASSSYRQKGYEQYF.

The rearrangement uses TRBV12-3 or TRBV12-4 and TRBJ1-4; 9 bases agree with TRBD1. V lost 5 bases to trimming and J lost 8 bases; unmatched junction nucleotides: 3. This CDR3 region has 13 residues. This chain's CDR3 is CASSGTGREKLFF. The CDR3, as DNA: TGTGCCAGCAGTGGGACAGGGAGAGAAAAACTGTTTTTT.

The CDR3 coding sequence is TGTGCCAGCAGCTTGTCGCTGGCCTACGAGCAGTACTTC. This encodes CASSLSLAYEQYF. The chain joins TRBV5-6 to TRBJ2-7; D gene uncertain. Germline lookup yields CDR1 SGHDT and CDR2 YYEEEE. The CDR3 is 13 residues long. The V gene lost 1 base and the J gene lost 2 bases, with 7 bases spanning the gap. Using reference TRBV5-6 and TRBJ2-7 for the parts outside the CDR3, the full variable domain is DAGVTQSPTHLIKTRGQQVTLRCSPKSGHDTVSWYQQALGQGPQFIFQYYEEEERQRGNFPDRFSGHQFPNYSSELNVNALLLGDSALYLCASSLSLAYEQYFGPGTRLTVT.

The chain joins TRBV5-1 to TRBJ1-1, with 7 bases lining up with TRBD1. There are 16 residues in the CDR3. The germline V gene encodes CDR1 SGHRS and CDR2 YFSETQ. Trimming took 3 bases from V and 0 from J; bases not matched to a gene: 8. The CDR3 protein is CASSYGQDYMNTEAFF. The CDR3 DNA is TGCGCCAGCAGCTATGGACAGGACTACATGAACACTGAAGCTTTCTTT.

This chain connects TRBV7-9 to TRBJ1-1, with TRBD1 as a possible D gene (5 bases). The CDR3 loop spans 14 amino acids. Germline loops: CDR1 SEHNR, CDR2 FQNEAQ (reference sequence). V gave up 1 base and J gave up 10 bases, with 16 bases separating them. The CDR3 DNA reads as TGTGCCAGCAGCTTAGAGACGTGGGGGGTCGGAGCTTTCTTT. As protein: CASSLETWGVGAFF.

This clonotype appeared a few times. This sequence joins TRBV7-8 and TRBJ1-1, with unresolved D. CDR1 and CDR2 (germline): SGHVS, FQNEAQ. The CDR3 spans 14 residues. V shed 2 bases and J shed 2 bases, with 9 bases lying between them. CDR3 nucleotide sequence: TGTGCCAGCAGCTTATCAGATTTCAACACTGAAGCTTTCTTT. Protein sequence: CASSLSDFNTEAFF.

The gene calls are TRBV27 and TRBJ1-1, with 8 bases that match TRBD1. The CDR3 contains 14 residues. With 6 bases clipped from V and 1 base from J, the junction kept 4 bases outside the gene matches. Germline lookup yields CDR1 MNHEY and CDR2 SMNVEV (reference sequence). Written as DNA, the CDR3 is TGTGCCAGCAGGTGGACAGGGAGGAACACTGAAGCTTTCTTT. The encoded protein is CASRWTGRNTEAFF.

The sample holds a few counts of this clonotype. The rearrangement links TRBV18 to TRBJ1-1; no firm D call. Germline CDR1 reads KGHSH; CDR2 reads LQKENI. This CDR3 is 12 amino acids long. V lost 3 bases to trimming and J lost 10 bases, with 12 bases between them. The CDR3 here is CASSPPGGSAFF. CDR3 DNA: TGTGCCAGCTCACCTCCGGGAGGGTCAGCTTTCTTT.

The chain employs TRBV4-2 and TRBJ2-1; possibly TRBD2 for D (5 bases). CDR1 LGHNA and CDR2 YNFKEQ come from the germline V gene. V lost 0 bases and J lost 9, with 15 bases in between. The length of the CDR3 is 15 residues. CDR3 in DNA: TGTGCCAGCAGCCAAGATCATTACGCAGAGGGTGAGCAGTTCTTC. Encoded protein: CASSQDHYAEGEQFF.

The gene calls are TRBV20-1 and TRBJ2-7, with a weak D call TRBD2 (5 bases). CDR1 is DFQATT and CDR2 is SNEGSKA in the germline V gene (reference sequence). Trimming stripped 6 bases from V and 5 bases from J, with 8 bases between. This CDR3 is 10 amino acids long. The CDR3 DNA is TGCAGTGCCGCGGGTAACGAGCAGTACTTC. Translated: CSAAGNEQYF.

This clonotype was detected many times. This rearrangement joins TRBV15 to TRBJ1-4; tentative D call: TRBD1 (5 bases). Germline CDR1 reads LNHNV; CDR2 reads YYDKDF (reference sequence). CDR3 length: 17 residues. Trimming cost V 0 bases and J 12 bases, with 23 bases left between them. In nucleotides, the CDR3 is TGTGCCACCAGCAGAGATCCCGGGACGGCGGCTATGGGAGAACTGTTTTTT. It specifies CATSRDPGTAAMGELFF.

In regard to this clonotype: A read error may explain this, as a much larger clone is one base away. CDR3 coding DNA: TGTGCCAGCAGCTTACAGGGACAGGGATCCTACGAGCAGTACTTC. Translation: CASSLQGQGSYEQYF. The rearrangement joins TRBV7-2 to TRBJ2-7; 9 nucleotides line up with TRBD1. This CDR3 contains 15 residues. The germline gives CDR1 SGHTA, CDR2 FQGNSA. After removal of 2 bases from V and 1 base from J, the junction contained 3 bases not matched to a gene.

The chain uses TRBV5-1 and TRBJ2-5; TRBD1 aligns across 11 bases. Germline values: CDR1 SGHRS, CDR2 YFSETQ. CDR3 length: 15 residues. V dropped 4 bases and J dropped 5; count of bases not matched to a gene: 7. CDR3 in amino acids: CASSPGQGAWETQYF. The CDR3 DNA follows: TGCGCCAGCAGCCCCGGACAGGGGGCTTGGGAGACCCAGTACTTC.

This clonotype has more than one count but fewer than ten. The chain has TRBV4-3 and TRBJ1-1; no clear D gene. The germline V and J ends were trimmed by 1 base and 8 bases, with 11 bases remaining between them. The CDR3 spans 13 residues. Germline CDR1 is LGHNA and CDR2 is YSLEER. This chain's CDR3 is CASSQVRTKEAFF. Here the CDR3 DNA reads TGCGCCAGCAGCCAAGTGCGGACGAAAGAAGCTTTCTTT.